These 32 T cell receptor beta chains came from one sample sequenced in a study of response to subunit inactivated influenza vaccine. TCRdb re-derived calls from the RT-PCR reads in MiXCR, one entry per CDR3 protein. Of roughly 520,000 distinct CDR3 sequences detected, about 25% appear once; the ten largest clones hold approximately 1.9%. The source was CD4+ T cells sorted from PBMCs, collected 4 to 6 days after vaccination. The receptors shown here come from a man aged 50-59 years who received an inactivated influenza vaccine.

This clonotype was counted a few times. The gene calls are TRBV20-1 and TRBJ1-5; TRBD1 might be the D (6 bases). CDR1 and CDR2 (germline): DFQATT, SNEGSKA (reference sequence). V was trimmed by 2 bases and J by 2 bases, leaving 16 bases between them. The CDR3 is made up of 16 amino acids. In DNA, the CDR3 is TGCAGTGCTAGAAGAAGGGCAGGGGTAGGCAATCAGCCCCAGCATTTT. It is translated as CSARRRAGVGNQPQHF.

V gene TRBV7-9 combines with J gene TRBJ2-5; D not resolved. Trimming removed 1 base from V and 1 base from J, with 10 bases in between. CDR1 SEHNR and CDR2 FQNEAQ come from the germline V gene (reference sequence). The CDR3 totals 15 residues. The CDR3 sequence is CASSLVTAAQETQYF. The CDR3 DNA follows: TGTGCCAGCAGCTTAGTTACGGCGGCCCAAGAGACCCAGTACTTC.

This clonotype was counted many times. The gene calls are TRBV11-2 and TRBJ2-1; 9 nucleotides line up with TRBD1. J was trimmed by 9 bases and V by 1 base; bases with no gene match: 10. This CDR3 contains 16 residues. The V gene's germline CDR1 is SGHAT and CDR2 FQNNGV. The CDR3 reads CASSLGRGQGLGEQFF. DNA for the CDR3: TGTGCCAGCAGCTTAGGTCGAGGACAGGGGTTAGGTGAGCAGTTCTTC.

DNA of the CDR3: TGTGCCAGCAGTGTGGCAGGGCACACCGGGGAGCTGTTTTTT. Translating it yields CASSVAGHTGELFF. The chain carries TRBV2 and TRBJ2-2; tentative D call: TRBD1 (5 bases). Trimming left V 4 bases short and J 3 bases short, with 9 bases between. Germline values: CDR1 SNHLY, CDR2 FYNNEI. The CDR3 is 14 amino acids.

This clonotype has only a few counts. The chain links TRBV12-3 or TRBV12-4 to TRBJ2-1; D is perhaps TRBD1 (6 bases). The CDR3 contains 14 residues. Trimming took off 6 bases at V and 0 bases at J, with 9 bases between the two ends. Here the CDR3 reads CASRKGGSYNEQFF. The CDR3 DNA is TGTGCCAGCAGGAAAGGGGGCTCCTACAATGAGCAGTTCTTC.

Only a few counts were recorded for this clonotype. V and J are TRBV7-9 and TRBJ2-5; 9 nucleotides align to TRBD2. The V gene end was trimmed by 3 bases and the J gene end by 5 bases; junction bases not matched to a gene: 7. This CDR3 is 15 amino acids long. Per the germline V gene, CDR1 is SEHNR and CDR2 is FQNEAQ (reference sequence). DNA of the CDR3: TGTGCCAGCAGCTTCGGTAGCGGGAGTTCTGAGACCCAGTACTTC. This encodes CASSFGSGSSETQYF. Using reference TRBV7-9 and TRBJ2-5 for the parts outside the CDR3, the full variable domain is DTGVSQNPRHKITKRGQNVTFRCDPISEHNRLYWYRQTLGQGPEFLTYFQNEAQLEKSRLLSDRFSAERPKGSFSTLEIQRTEQGDSAMYLCASSFGSGSSETQYFGPGTRLLVL.

This clonotype occurred a few times. This rearrangement joins TRBV29-1 to TRBJ2-3, with 9 bases that match TRBD2. This CDR3 has 14 residues. Looked up from germline, CDR1 is SQVTM and CDR2 is ANQGSEA. V gave up 5 bases and J gave up 1 base; unmatched junction bases: 4. In nucleotides, the CDR3 is TGCAGCGTTCCGGCTAGCGGGGGCACAGATACGCAGTATTTT. Translated, it gives CSVPASGGTDTQYF.

The rearrangement joins TRBV5-1 to TRBJ2-1; D is undetermined. Germline V gene sequence: CDR1 SGHRS, CDR2 YFSETQ. This CDR3 is built from 14 residues. V lost 1 base and J lost 10, with 15 bases in between. The chain's CDR3 is CASSLLQPQFEQFF. The CDR3 DNA follows: TGCGCCAGCAGCTTGCTGCAGCCCCAGTTCGAGCAGTTCTTC.

This clonotype was recorded a few times. The rearrangement uses TRBV11-2 and TRBJ2-2; 8 nucleotides agree with TRBD1. CDR3 length equals 14 residues. Germline CDR1 is SGHAT and CDR2 is FQNNGV. After removal of 5 bases from V and 4 bases from J, the junction contained 3 bases not matched to a gene. The CDR3 nucleotides are TGTGCCAGCAGCAAGGACAGGGCCACCGGGGAGCTGTTTTTT. Its protein product is CASSKDRATGELFF.

This clonotype has ten or more counts. This sequence joins TRBV15 and TRBJ2-6; tentative D call: TRBD1 (6 bases). Germline assignment: CDR1 LNHNV and CDR2 YYDKDF (reference sequence). The V end lost 0 bases, the J end lost 0 bases, and 15 bases lay between the germline ends. The CDR3 is 19 amino acids. In DNA, the CDR3 is TGTGCCACCAGCAGAGATACATACAGGGAGACCTCTGGGGCCAACGTCCTGACTTTC. This sequence encodes CATSRDTYRETSGANVLTF.

In its sample, this clonotype was seen many times. The V and J genes are TRBV5-6 and TRBJ2-7; TRBD1 might be the D (5 bases). The V gene lost 1 base and the J gene lost 3 bases, with 11 bases spanning the gap. The CDR3 length is 14 residues. CDR1 and CDR2 (germline): SGHDT, YYEEEE. CDR3 protein: CASSLLPDSYEQYF. As DNA, the CDR3 is TGTGCCAGCAGCTTGTTACCCGACAGCTACGAGCAGTACTTC. Filled out from reference TRBV5-6 and TRBJ2-7, the complete variable domain reads DAGVTQSPTHLIKTRGQQVTLRCSPKSGHDTVSWYQQALGQGPQFIFQYYEEEERQRGNFPDRFSGHQFPNYSSELNVNALLLGDSALYLCASSLLPDSYEQYFGPGTRLTVT.

The chain is built from TRBV7-2 and TRBJ1-4, with TRBD1 as a possible D gene (6 bases). CDR3 length: 13 residues. The V and J ends lost 8 bases and 11 bases respectively, with 18 bases between them. The germline CDR1 and CDR2 sequences are SGHTA and FQGNSA. In DNA form, the CDR3 reads TGTGCCAGCGGGGGGGGCCGATCGGGTAAACTGTTTTTT. Its protein product is CASGGGRSGKLFF. The whole variable domain, remainder taken from reference TRBV7-2 and TRBJ1-4, is GAGVSQSPSNKVTEKGKDVELRCDPISGHTALYWYRQSLGQGLEFLIYFQGNSAPDKSGLPSDRFSAERTGGSVSTLTIQRTQQEDSAVYLCASGGGRSGKLFFGSGTQLSVL.

The chain recombines TRBV27 with TRBJ1-2, with 7 nucleotides matching TRBD1. Germline V lookup: CDR1 MNHEY, CDR2 SMNVEV (reference sequence). J lost 6 bases, V lost 6 bases, and 7 bases had no gene match. The CDR3 has 13 amino acids. CDR3 amino acids: CASSVTGLDGYTF. CDR3 bases: TGTGCCAGCAGCGTGACAGGGCTTGATGGCTACACCTTC.

This clonotype was recorded many times. This chain links TRBV5-1 with TRBJ2-5, with 9 bases fitting TRBD2. The ends lost 0 bases at V and 10 bases at J; junction bases unmatched: 7. Per germline, CDR1 SGHRS and CDR2 YFSETQ. This CDR3 contains 14 residues. CDR3 loop: CASSLDGSGRYQYF. CDR3 DNA: TGCGCCAGCAGCTTGGATGGTAGCGGGAGATACCAGTACTTC.

This rearrangement joins TRBV20-1 to TRBJ2-7; tentatively, D is TRBD1 (5 bases). CDR1 is DFQATT and CDR2 is SNEGSKA in the germline V gene (reference sequence). The CDR3 contains 13 residues. The V and J ends lost 1 base and 5 bases respectively, with 12 bases between them. CDR3 nucleotide sequence: TGCAGTGCTAGAGGGGGCAGGTTCCACGAGCAGTACTTC. As protein: CSARGGRFHEQYF.

The sample holds many counts of this clonotype. The rearrangement uses TRBV6-1 and TRBJ1-4; D ambiguous. Germline CDR1 and CDR2: MNHNS and SASEGT. The V end lost 4 bases, the J end lost 0 bases, and 9 bases lay between the germline ends. The CDR3 has 15 residues. The CDR3 coding sequence is TGTGCCAGCAGTGCCGGGTCCTCAACTAATGAAAAACTGTTTTTT. It encodes CASSAGSSTNEKLFF.

The rearrangement joins TRBV20-1 to TRBJ2-5, with D tentatively TRBD2 (6 bases). Germline CDR1 is DFQATT and CDR2 is SNEGSKA (reference sequence). The CDR3 totals 13 residues. Trimming took 6 bases from V and 3 from J, leaving 14 bases between them. Written as DNA, the CDR3 is TGCAGTGCCTTCGGGAGCCTGGAAGAGACCCAGTACTTC. Translation: CSAFGSLEETQYF.

Comments on this clonotype: The junction shows a germline mismatch at one end, possibly a read error. The V call is TRBV6-1, the J call TRBJ2-7; a weak D match, TRBD2 (7 bases). Looked up from germline, CDR1 is MNHNS and CDR2 is SASEGT. The CDR3 covers 15 residues. CDR3 in amino acids: CASSKAVGGDYEQYF. CDR3 coding DNA: TGTGCCAGCAGTAAAGCAGTAGGGGGGGACTACGAGCAGTACTTC.

V usage is TRBV20-1 and J usage is TRBJ2-1; 13 bases fit TRBD2. CDR3 length: 12 residues. V shed 5 bases, J shed 10 bases, and the junction held 2 bases outside the gene matches. Looked up from germline, CDR1 is DFQATT and CDR2 is SNEGSKA (reference sequence). CDR3 protein: CSAEGLAGEQFF. The CDR3 DNA is TGCAGTGCTGAGGGACTAGCGGGAGAGCAGTTCTTC.

Only a few counts were recorded for this clonotype. The V gene is TRBV5-1, the J gene TRBJ1-1, with 10 bases matching TRBD1. Trimming cost V 5 bases and J 1 base; bases outside gene matches: 11. This CDR3 region has 17 residues. Per the germline V gene, CDR1 is SGHRS and CDR2 is YFSETQ. The CDR3 loop is CASRGGLTGGKNTEAFF. DNA for the CDR3: TGCGCCAGCAGGGGAGGGCTGACAGGGGGCAAGAACACTGAAGCTTTCTTT.

This chain links TRBV20-1 with TRBJ2-3, with a weak D call TRBD2 (6 bases). Trimming removed 1 base from V and 1 base from J, with 15 bases in between. The CDR3 runs 16 residues. The germline V gene encodes CDR1 DFQATT and CDR2 SNEGSKA (reference sequence). CDR3 amino acids: CSARGVLAAGTDTQYF. The CDR3 DNA reads TGCAGTGCTAGAGGAGTATTAGCGGCTGGCACAGATACGCAGTATTTT.

The chain joins TRBV5-1 to TRBJ2-2; D is possibly TRBD1 (5 bases). Trimming cost V 5 bases and J 6 bases, with 17 bases left between them. From germline, CDR1 is SGHRS and CDR2 YFSETQ. This CDR3 has 15 residues. CDR3 sequence: CASRTALQAAGELFF. CDR3 sequence (DNA): TGCGCCAGCAGAACTGCCCTACAGGCCGCCGGGGAGCTGTTTTTT. Based on the CDR3 plus reference TRBV5-1 and TRBJ2-2, the full variable domain is KAGVTQTPRYLIKTRGQQVTLSCSPISGHRSVSWYQQTPGQGLQFLFEYFSETQRNKGNFPGRFSGRQFSNSRSEMNVSTLELGDSALYLCASRTALQAAGELFFGEGSRLTVL.

The rearrangement joins TRBV3-1 to TRBJ1-1; D unclear. Germline V gene sequence: CDR1 LGHDT, CDR2 YNNKEL (reference sequence). This CDR3 spans 15 amino acids. With 4 bases removed from V and 0 bases from J, the gap between germline ends came to 12 bases. CDR3 sequence reads: CASSPGSYMNTEAFF. In nucleotides, the CDR3 is TGTGCCAGCAGCCCCGGCAGCTACATGAACACTGAAGCTTTCTTT.

V and J are TRBV28 and TRBJ1-5, with D possibly TRBD1 on 6 matching bases. The CDR3 spans 14 residues. CDR1 and CDR2 from the germline V gene are MDHEN and SYDVKM. Trimming shortened V by 2 bases and J by 7 bases, and 12 bases separated the two germline ends. This CDR3 is CASSLPGAGQPQHF. As DNA, the CDR3 is TGTGCCAGCAGTTTACCAGGGGCTGGCCAGCCCCAGCATTTT.

The genes are TRBV7-2 and TRBJ2-1, with a tentative D call TRBD1 (6 bases). Germline V gene data show CDR1 as SGHTA and CDR2 as FQGNSA. With 5 bases removed from V and 7 bases from J, the gap between germline ends came to 12 bases. This CDR3 has 13 residues. This CDR3 reads CASSTQGWNEQFF. The CDR3 region has the DNA TGTGCCAGCAGCACGCAGGGGTGGAATGAGCAGTTCTTC.

This clonotype came up a few times. The CDR3 reads CASSHWTTQGSYEQYF. Here the CDR3 DNA reads TGTGCCAGCAGCCACTGGACCACTCAGGGCTCCTACGAGCAGTACTTC. The V and J genes are TRBV3-1 and TRBJ2-7; possible D gene TRBD1, 5 bases. The germline V gene has CDR1 LGHDT and CDR2 YNNKEL (reference sequence). The V end lost 3 bases, the J end lost 0 bases, and 15 bases lay between the germline ends. The CDR3 spans 16 residues.

CDR3 nucleotides: TGTGCCAGCAGTTTATGGGGGTCTAATGAGCAGTTCTTC. Translation: CASSLWGSNEQFF. V usage is TRBV12-3 or TRBV12-4 and J usage is TRBJ2-1; D could derive from TRBD1 or TRBD2 (5 bases each). Trimming cost V 2 bases and J 7 bases, with 9 bases left between them. The CDR3 is 13 amino acids.

The rearrangement links TRBV20-1 to TRBJ2-1; tentatively, D is TRBD1 (5 bases). This CDR3 spans 14 amino acids. V lost 0 bases and J 1 base, leaving 7 bases between the germline ends. CDR1 DFQATT and CDR2 SNEGSKA come from the germline V gene (reference sequence). The CDR3 DNA is TGCAGTGCTAGAGACAGGGTATCCTACAATGAGCAGTTCTTC. It translates to CSARDRVSYNEQFF.

As for this clonotype: At one end the junction does not follow the germline gene, possibly because of a read error. In DNA, the CDR3 is TGCGCCAGCAGTTTATACCCCCGTGAGCAGTTCTTC. Its translation is CASSLYPREQFF. The chain employs TRBV28 and TRBJ2-1; D is unresolved. This CDR3 has 12 residues. CDR1 is MDHEN, CDR2 SYDVKM, per germline.

The chain joins TRBV7-3 to TRBJ2-1, with D uncertain. The CDR3 is made up of 14 amino acids. Germline assignment: CDR1 SGHTA and CDR2 FQGTGA. Trimming cost V 0 bases and J 5 bases, with 8 bases left between them. In DNA, the CDR3 is TGTGCCAGCAGCTTAACGAGTTGGGACAATGAGCAGTTCTTC. Translated, it gives CASSLTSWDNEQFF.

The chain joins TRBV6-2 or TRBV6-3 to TRBJ2-1, with a tentative D call TRBD2 (5 bases). This CDR3 contains 12 residues. The germline V gene encodes CDR1 MNHEY and CDR2 SVGEGT. The V and J ends lost 2 bases and 11 bases respectively, with 10 bases between them. This CDR3 reads CASSYDLGKQFF. The DNA for the CDR3 is TGTGCCAGCAGTTACGATCTCGGGAAGCAGTTCTTC.

V gene TRBV24-1 combines with J gene TRBJ1-5; D remains ambiguous. V was shortened by 4 bases and J by 2 bases, with 5 bases between the two germline ends. The CDR3 runs to 13 residues. Germline V gives CDR1 KGHDR, CDR2 SFDVKD. The CDR3 loop is CATSEDGNQPQHF. The CDR3, as DNA: TGTGCCACCAGTGAGGATGGCAATCAGCCCCAGCATTTT.